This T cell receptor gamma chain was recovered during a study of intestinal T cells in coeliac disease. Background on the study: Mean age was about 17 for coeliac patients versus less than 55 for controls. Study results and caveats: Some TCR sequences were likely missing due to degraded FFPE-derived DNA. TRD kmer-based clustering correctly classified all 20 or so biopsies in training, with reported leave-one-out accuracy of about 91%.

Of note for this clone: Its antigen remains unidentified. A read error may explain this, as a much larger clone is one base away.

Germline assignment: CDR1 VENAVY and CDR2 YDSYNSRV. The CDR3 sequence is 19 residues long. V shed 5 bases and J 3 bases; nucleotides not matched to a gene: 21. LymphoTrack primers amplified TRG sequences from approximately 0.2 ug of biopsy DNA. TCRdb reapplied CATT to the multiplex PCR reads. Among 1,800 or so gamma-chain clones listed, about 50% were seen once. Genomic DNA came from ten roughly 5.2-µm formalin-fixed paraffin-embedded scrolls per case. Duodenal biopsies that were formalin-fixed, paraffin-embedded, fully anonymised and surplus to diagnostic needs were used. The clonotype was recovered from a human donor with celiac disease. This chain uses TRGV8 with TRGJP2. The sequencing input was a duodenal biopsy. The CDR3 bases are TGTGCCACCTGGGGTATCGGGGGGGGATACCCCCGTAGTGATTGGATCAAGACGTTT. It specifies CATWGIGGGYPRSDWIKTF.